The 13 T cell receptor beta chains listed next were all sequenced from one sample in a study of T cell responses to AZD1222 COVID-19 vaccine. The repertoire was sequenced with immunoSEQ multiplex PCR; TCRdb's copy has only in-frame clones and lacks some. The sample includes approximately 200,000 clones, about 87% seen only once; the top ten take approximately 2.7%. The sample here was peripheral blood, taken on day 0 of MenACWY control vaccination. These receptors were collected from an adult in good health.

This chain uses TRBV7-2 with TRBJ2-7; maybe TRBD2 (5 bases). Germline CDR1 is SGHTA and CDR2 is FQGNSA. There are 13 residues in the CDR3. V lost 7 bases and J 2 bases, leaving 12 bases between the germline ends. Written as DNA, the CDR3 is TGTGCCAGCACCTACGCGGGCACCTACGAGCAGTACTTC. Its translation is CASTYAGTYEQYF.

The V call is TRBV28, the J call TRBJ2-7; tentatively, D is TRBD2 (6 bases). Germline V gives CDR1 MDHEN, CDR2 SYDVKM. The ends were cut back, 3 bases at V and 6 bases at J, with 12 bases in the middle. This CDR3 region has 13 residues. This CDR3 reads CASSFRGTSEQYF. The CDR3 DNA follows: TGTGCCAGCAGTTTTCGCGGGACTTCCGAGCAGTACTTC.

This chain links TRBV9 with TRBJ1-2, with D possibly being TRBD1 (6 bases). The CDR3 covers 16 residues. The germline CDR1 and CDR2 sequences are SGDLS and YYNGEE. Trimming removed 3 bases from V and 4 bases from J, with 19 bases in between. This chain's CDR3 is CASSAISTDRPYGYTF. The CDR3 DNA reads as TGTGCCAGCAGCGCCATTTCGACGGACAGACCCTATGGCTACACCTTC. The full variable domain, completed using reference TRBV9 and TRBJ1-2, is DSGVTQTPKHLITATGQRVTLRCSPRSGDLSVYWYQQSLDQGLQFLIQYYNGEERAKGNILERFSAQQFPDLHSELNLSSLELGDSALYFCASSAISTDRPYGYTFGSGTRLTVV.

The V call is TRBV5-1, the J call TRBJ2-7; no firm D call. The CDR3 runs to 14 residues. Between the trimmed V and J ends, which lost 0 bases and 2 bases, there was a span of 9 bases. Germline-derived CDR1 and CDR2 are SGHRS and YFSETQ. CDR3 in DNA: TGCGCCAGCAGCTTGGAGGGAAAAACCTACGAGCAGTACTTC. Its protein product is CASSLEGKTYEQYF. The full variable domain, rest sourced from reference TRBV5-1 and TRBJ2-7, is KAGVTQTPRYLIKTRGQQVTLSCSPISGHRSVSWYQQTPGQGLQFLFEYFSETQRNKGNFPGRFSGRQFSNSRSEMNVSTLELGDSALYLCASSLEGKTYEQYFGPGTRLTVT.

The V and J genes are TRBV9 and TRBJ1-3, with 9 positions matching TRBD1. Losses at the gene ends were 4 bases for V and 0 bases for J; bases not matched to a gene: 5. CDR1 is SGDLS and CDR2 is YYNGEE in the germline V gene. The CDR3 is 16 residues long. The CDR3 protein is CASSLGQGFSGNTIYF. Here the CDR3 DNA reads TGTGCCAGCAGCTTGGGACAGGGTTTCTCTGGAAACACCATATATTTT.

The CDR3 DNA is TGTGCCAGCTCCCGGGACAGGGGGCAAGAGACCCAGTACTTC. Its protein product is CASSRDRGQETQYF. This chain joins TRBV6-5 and TRBJ2-5, with 11 bases matching TRBD1. The CDR3 is 14 residues long. Germline V lookup: CDR1 MNHEY, CDR2 SVGAGI. The V and J ends lost 8 bases and 2 bases, in that order; junction bases with no gene match: 4.

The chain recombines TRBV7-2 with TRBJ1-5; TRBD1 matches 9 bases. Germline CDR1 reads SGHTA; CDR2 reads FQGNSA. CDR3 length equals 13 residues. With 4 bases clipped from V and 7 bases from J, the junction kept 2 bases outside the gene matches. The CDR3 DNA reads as TGTGCCAGCAGCTCAGACAGGGGGCAGCCCCAGCATTTT. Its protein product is CASSSDRGQPQHF.

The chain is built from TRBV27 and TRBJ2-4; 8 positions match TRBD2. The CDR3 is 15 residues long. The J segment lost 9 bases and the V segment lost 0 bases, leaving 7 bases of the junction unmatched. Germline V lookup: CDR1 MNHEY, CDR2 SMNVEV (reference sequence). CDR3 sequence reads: CASSLSFGTRGIQYF. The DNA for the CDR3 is TGTGCCAGCAGTTTATCGTTCGGGACTAGAGGCATTCAGTACTTC.

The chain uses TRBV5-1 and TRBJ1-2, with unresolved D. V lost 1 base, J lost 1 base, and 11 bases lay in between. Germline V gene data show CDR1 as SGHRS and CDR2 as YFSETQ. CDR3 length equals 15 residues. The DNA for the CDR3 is TGCGCCAGCAGCTTGCGACACGAATTTAACTATGGCTACACCTTC. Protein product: CASSLRHEFNYGYTF.

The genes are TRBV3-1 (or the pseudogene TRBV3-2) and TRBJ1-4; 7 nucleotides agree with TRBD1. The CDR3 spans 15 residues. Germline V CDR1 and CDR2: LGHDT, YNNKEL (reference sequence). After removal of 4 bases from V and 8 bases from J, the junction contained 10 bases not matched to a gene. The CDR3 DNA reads TGTGCCAGCAGCCTTCGGACAGGCGGAGGGGAAAAACTGTTTTTT. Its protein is CASSLRTGGGEKLFF.

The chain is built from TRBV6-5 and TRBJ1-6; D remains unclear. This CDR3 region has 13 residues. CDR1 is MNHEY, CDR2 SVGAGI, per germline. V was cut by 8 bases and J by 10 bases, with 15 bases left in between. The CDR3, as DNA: TGTGCCAGCTTTGACCGCAGACGATCACCCCTCCACTTT. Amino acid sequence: CASFDRRRSPLHF.

The CDR3 is CASSVGSYNEQFF. The CDR3 nucleotides read TGTGCCAGCAGCGTAGGTTCCTACAATGAGCAGTTCTTC. This chain joins TRBV9 and TRBJ2-1; D unclear. V was pared by 0 bases and J by 1 base, with 2 bases between. The germline CDR1 and CDR2 sequences are SGDLS and YYNGEE. The CDR3 spans 13 residues.

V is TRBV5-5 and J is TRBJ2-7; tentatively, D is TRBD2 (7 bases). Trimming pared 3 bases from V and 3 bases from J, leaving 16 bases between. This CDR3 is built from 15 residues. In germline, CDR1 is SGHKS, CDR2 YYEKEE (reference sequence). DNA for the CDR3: TGTGCCAGCAGCTCCGGAGGGGGAGGGCGCTACGAGCAGTACTTC. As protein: CASSSGGGGRYEQYF.